This TCR beta chain was found in a study of control samples from healthy donors and cancer patients. Germline V CDR1 and CDR2: SEHNR, FQNEAQ (reference sequence). This CDR3 region has 16 residues. The V and J ends lost 5 bases and 0 bases, in that order; junction bases with no gene match: 8. TCRdb keeps only in-frame clones here, not all; method: immunoSEQ multiplex PCR. The sample consists of 95,000 to 100,000 clones, roughly 90% of them appearing once. The sequencing input was blood. The sequence came from a man aged 25-45 years in good health. The genes are TRBV7-9 and TRBJ2-3, with 7 nucleotides matching TRBD1. The DNA for the CDR3 is TGTGCCAGCAGCCTCTTAAGGACAGGAAGCACAGATACGCAGTATTTT. This gives the protein CASSLLRTGSTDTQYF.